This T cell receptor beta chain was sequenced for a study of blood T cell repertoires in COVID-19. As for the study in general: Collection of acute and convalescent COVID-19 samples took place in the United States, Italy and Spain. T cells, B-cell-depleted T cells, or PBMCs supplied cDNA or gDNA.

Here immunoSEQ multiplex PCR was the method, and the copy in TCRdb shows in-frame clones only, minus some. The sample consists of around 260,000 clones, approximately 86% of them appearing once. Germline V gene lookup returns CDR1 SGHNT and CDR2 YYREEE (reference sequence). With 4 bases clipped from V and 3 bases from J, the junction kept 4 bases outside the gene matches. There are 13 residues in the CDR3. The gene calls are TRBV5-4 and TRBJ2-7; 7 bases are shared with TRBD2. This TCR came from a man in his thirties or forties with active or convalescent COVID-19. Source material: peripheral blood. The CDR3 sequence is CASSGGGNYEQYF. The DNA for the CDR3 is TGTGCCAGCAGCGGGGGAGGGAACTACGAGCAGTACTTC.